The following is a T cell receptor (beta chain) sequence with its context. Libraries were prepared by immunoSEQ multiplex PCR; TCRdb keeps only in-frame clonotypes and omits some of them. The sample holds tens of thousands of clones, 90% seen once. The CDR3 is made up of 14 amino acids. The V end lost 0 bases, the J end lost 1 base, and 7 bases lay between the germline ends. Looked up from germline, CDR1 is SGHRS and CDR2 is YFSETQ. The sample is drawn from a study of T cell responses to AZD1222 COVID-19 vaccine. Sequencing was performed on peripheral blood, taken on day 0 of AZD1222 vaccination. The source of this sequence is an adult in good health. The chain employs TRBV5-1 and TRBJ1-1, with no clear D. This CDR3 is CASSLEVKNTEAFF. The CDR3 coding sequence is TGCGCCAGCAGCTTGGAAGTAAAGAACACTGAAGCTTTCTTT.